This T cell receptor beta chain was sequenced for a study of blood T cell repertoires in COVID-19. At the level of the study: Sites across the United States, Italy and Spain contributed samples from acute and convalescent COVID-19. From T cells, B-cell-depleted T cells, or PBMCs came the material, which was cDNA or gDNA.

Germline V lookup: CDR1 SGHTA, CDR2 FQGTGA. This CDR3 is built from 13 residues. The V and J ends lost 2 bases and 3 bases respectively, with 7 bases between them. In the authors' methods: It was from reference gene primer amplification that nucleated cell counts were estimated. The method was immunoSEQ multiplex PCR; TCRdb's version includes in-frame clones alone and lacks a portion of them. The D gene and trimming were derived from the DNA, and the V and J assignments and clone size from that table. The sample yields over 70,000 clones, less than 85% seen once. The genes are TRBV7-3 and TRBJ2-5; no clear D gene. Sequenced: peripheral blood. The receptor was isolated from a man in his 70s with acute or convalescent COVID-19. CDR3: CASSLRGEETQYF. The CDR3 DNA reads as TGTGCCAGCAGCTTACGCGGCGAAGAGACCCAGTACTTC.